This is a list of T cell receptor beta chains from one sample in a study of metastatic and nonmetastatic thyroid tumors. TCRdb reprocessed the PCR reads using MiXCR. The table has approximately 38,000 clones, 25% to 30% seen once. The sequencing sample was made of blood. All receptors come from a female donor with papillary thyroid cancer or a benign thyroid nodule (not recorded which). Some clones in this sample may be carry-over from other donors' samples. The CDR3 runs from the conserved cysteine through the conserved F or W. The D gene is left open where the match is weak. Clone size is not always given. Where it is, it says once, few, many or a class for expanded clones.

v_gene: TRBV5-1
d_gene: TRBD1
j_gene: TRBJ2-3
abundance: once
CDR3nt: TGCGCCAGCAGCTCGGGACAGCCTAGCACAGATACGCAGTATTTT
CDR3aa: CASSSGQPSTDTQYF

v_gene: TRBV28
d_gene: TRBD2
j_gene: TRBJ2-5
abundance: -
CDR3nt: TGTGCCAGCAGCGATAGCGGGGGGAGGGAGACCCAGTACTTC
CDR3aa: CASSDSGGRETQYF

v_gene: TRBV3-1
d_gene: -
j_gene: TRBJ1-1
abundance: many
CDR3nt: TGTGCCAGCAGCTCAGGGTGGGACACTGAAGCTTTCTTT
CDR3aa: CASSSGWDTEAFF

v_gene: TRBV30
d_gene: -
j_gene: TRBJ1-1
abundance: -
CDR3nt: TGTGCCTGGAGGTGGTATCCAGGGAACACTGAAGCTTTCTTT
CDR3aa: CAWRWYPGNTEAFF

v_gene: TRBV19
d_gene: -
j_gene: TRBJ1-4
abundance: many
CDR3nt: TGTGCCAGTAGTATCACAGGGAGGACTAATGAAAAACTGTTTTTT
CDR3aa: CASSITGRTNEKLFF

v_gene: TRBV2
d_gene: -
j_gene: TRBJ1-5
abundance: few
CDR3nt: TGTGCCAGCAGTCCCGGTGCAGGGTTTGGGCCCCAGCATTTT
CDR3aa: CASSPGAGFGPQHF

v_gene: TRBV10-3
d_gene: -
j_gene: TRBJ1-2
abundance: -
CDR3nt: TGTGCCATCAGTGAAAACATGGGCGCAGTGGACACCTTC
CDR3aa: CAISENMGAVDTF

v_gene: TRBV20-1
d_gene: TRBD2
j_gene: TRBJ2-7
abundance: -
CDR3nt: TGCAGTGCTGCCAGTAGCGGGTTGTCCTACGAGCAGTACTTC
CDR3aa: CSAASSGLSYEQYF

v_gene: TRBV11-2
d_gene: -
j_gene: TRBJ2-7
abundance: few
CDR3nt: TGTGCCAGCAGCGCGCTGGGGCGGGGGCTCTCCTACGAGCAGTACTTC
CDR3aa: CASSALGRGLSYEQYF

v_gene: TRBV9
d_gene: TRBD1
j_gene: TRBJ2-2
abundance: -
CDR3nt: TGTGCCAGCAGCGTAGCCGGGACAGGGTATGGCGGGGAGCTGTTTTTT
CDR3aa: CASSVAGTGYGGELFF

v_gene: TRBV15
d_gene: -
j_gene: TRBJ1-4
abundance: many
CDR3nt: TGTGCCACCAGTAAGGGGCGAGATAATGAAAAACTGTTTTTT
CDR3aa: CATSKGRDNEKLFF

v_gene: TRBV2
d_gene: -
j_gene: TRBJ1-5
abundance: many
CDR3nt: TGTGCCAGCAGTGAAGCGCCCCCCTCAGGTCAGCCCCAGCATTTT
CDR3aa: CASSEAPPSGQPQHF

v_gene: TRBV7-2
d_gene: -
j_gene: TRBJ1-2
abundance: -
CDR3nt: TGTGCCAGCATCTCTGGTACTGGGCAGAATTGCTACACCTTC
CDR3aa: CASISGTGQNCYTF

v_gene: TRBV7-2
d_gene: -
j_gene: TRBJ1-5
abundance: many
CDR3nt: TGTGCCAGCAGCTTCAGGGCCAATCAGCCCCAGCATTTT
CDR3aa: CASSFRANQPQHF

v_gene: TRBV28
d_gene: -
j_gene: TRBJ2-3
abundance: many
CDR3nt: TGTGCCAGCGGGGTAAGAGTTCTAGATACGCAGTATTTT
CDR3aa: CASGVRVLDTQYF

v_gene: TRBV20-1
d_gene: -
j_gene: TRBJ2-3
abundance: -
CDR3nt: TGCAGTGCCAAGGGTCAGGGGGGGCAGGCAGATACGCAGTATTTT
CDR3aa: CSAKGQGGQADTQYF

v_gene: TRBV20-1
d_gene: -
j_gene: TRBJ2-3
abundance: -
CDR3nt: TGCAGTGCTAGAGTTGATGTCCCAGATACGCAGTATTTT
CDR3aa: CSARVDVPDTQYF

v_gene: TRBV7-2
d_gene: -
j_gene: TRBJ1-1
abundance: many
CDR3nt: TGTGCCAGCAGCACCGGACAGAACACTGAAGCTTTCTTT
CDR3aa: CASSTGQNTEAFF

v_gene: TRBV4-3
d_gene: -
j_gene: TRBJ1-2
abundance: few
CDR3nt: TGCGCCAGCAGCCAAGATCTCCAGGACAGAAGATATGGCTACACCTTC
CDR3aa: CASSQDLQDRRYGYTF

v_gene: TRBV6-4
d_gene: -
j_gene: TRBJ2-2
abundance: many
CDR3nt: TGTGCCAGCAGTGACTCCAGCACCGGGGAGCTGTTTTTT
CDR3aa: CASSDSSTGELFF

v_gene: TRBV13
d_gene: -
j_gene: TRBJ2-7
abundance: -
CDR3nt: TGTGCCAGCAGCTCCCATACGGGATGGATCTACGAGCAGTACTTC
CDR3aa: CASSSHTGWIYEQYF

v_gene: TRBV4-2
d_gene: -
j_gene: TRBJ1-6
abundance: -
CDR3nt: TGTGCCAGCAGCCAGCCGTGGAGGGGCCCCTATAATTCACCCCTCCACTTT
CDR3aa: CASSQPWRGPYNSPLHF

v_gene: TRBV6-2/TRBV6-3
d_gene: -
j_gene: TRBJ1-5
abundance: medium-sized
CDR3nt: TGTGCCAGCAGTTACTCGGTCGCGGGGCCTAGCAATCAGCCCCAGCATTTT
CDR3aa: CASSYSVAGPSNQPQHF

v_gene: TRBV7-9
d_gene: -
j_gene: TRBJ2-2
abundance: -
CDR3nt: TGTGCCAGCAGTTTAGAAAGCACCGGGGAGCTGTTTTTT
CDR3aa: CASSLESTGELFF

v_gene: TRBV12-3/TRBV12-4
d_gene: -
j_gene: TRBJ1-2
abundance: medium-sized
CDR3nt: TGTGCCAGCACCTCAGACAGTTATGGCTACACCTTC
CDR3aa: CASTSDSYGYTF

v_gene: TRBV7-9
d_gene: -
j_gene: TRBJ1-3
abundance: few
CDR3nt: TGTGCCAGCAGCTTTGCGGGAAACACCATATATTTT
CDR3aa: CASSFAGNTIYF

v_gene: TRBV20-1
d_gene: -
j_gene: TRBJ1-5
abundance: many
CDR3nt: TGCAGTGCTGTCAGGATTAGCAATCAGCCCCAGCATTTT
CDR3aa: CSAVRISNQPQHF

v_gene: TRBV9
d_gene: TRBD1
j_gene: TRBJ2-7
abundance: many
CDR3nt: TGTGCCAGCAGCGAAGGACAGGGAGGCGAGCAGTACTTC
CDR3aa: CASSEGQGGEQYF

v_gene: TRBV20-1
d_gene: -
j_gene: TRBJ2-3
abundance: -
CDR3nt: TGCAGTGCTAGAGATCCCGGACTGGGGCTCGCTGGGACGCAGTATTTT
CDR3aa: CSARDPGLGLAGTQYF

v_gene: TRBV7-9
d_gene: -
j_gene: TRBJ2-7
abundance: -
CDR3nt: TGTGCCAGCATCCCCGCGGGGCTAGTCGCCTACGAGCAGTACTTC
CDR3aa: CASIPAGLVAYEQYF

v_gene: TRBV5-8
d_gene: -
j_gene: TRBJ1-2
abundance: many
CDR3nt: TGTGCCAGCAGCTTGGCCGGCGGCAACTATGGCTACACCTTC
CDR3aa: CASSLAGGNYGYTF

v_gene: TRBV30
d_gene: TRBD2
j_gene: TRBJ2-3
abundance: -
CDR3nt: TGTGCCTGGAGTGTCATCGGACTAGCGGGAGGAAGTGAATGGACAGATACGCAGTATTTT
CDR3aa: CAWSVIGLAGGSEWTDTQYF

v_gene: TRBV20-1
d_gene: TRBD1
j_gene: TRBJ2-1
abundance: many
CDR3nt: TGCAGTGCTAGATCACAGGGGGCGGTTGACAATGAGCAGTTCTTC
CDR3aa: CSARSQGAVDNEQFF

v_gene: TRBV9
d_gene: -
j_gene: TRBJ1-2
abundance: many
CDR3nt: TGTGCCAGCAGCGCCCAGGTGTATGGCTACACCTTC
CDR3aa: CASSAQVYGYTF

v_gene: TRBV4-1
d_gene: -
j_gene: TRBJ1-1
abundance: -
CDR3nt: TGCGCCAGCAGCCAAGGAAGAGATAGAATGAACACTGAAGCTTTCTTT
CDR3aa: CASSQGRDRMNTEAFF

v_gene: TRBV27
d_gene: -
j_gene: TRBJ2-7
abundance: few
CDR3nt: TGTGCCAGCAGCCCCGTTGGGGGTTACGAGCAGTACTTC
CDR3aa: CASSPVGGYEQYF

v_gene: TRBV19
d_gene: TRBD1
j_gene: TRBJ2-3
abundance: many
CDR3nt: TGTGCCAGTACCCCGGGACAGTTAGCAGATACGCAGTATTTT
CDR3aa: CASTPGQLADTQYF

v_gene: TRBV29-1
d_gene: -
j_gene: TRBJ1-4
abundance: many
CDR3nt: TGCAGCGTTGAGGAGGGTGGTAATGAAAAACTGTTTTTT
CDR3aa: CSVEEGGNEKLFF

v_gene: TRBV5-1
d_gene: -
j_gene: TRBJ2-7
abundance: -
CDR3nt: TGCGCCAGCAGCACCGGGGACGGAGGACCCAGGGAGCAGTACTTC
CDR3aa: CASSTGDGGPREQYF

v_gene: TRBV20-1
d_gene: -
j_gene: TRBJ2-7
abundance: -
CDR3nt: TGCAGTGCTACTGATACCATAGCGAGAGGGTACGAGCAGTACTTC
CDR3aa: CSATDTIARGYEQYF

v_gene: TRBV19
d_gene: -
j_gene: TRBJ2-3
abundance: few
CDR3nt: TGTGCCAGTAGTATTTCAGCAGTAAGCACAGATACGCAGTATTTT
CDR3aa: CASSISAVSTDTQYF

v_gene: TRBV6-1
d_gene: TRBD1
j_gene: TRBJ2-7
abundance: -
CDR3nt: TGTGCCAGCAGTCTAGGGACAGGGGCCCTAGGGAGTGAGCAGTACTTC
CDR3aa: CASSLGTGALGSEQYF

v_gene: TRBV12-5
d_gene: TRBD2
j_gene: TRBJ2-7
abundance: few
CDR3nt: TGTGCTAGTACATGGGGGGGTTACGAGCAGTACTTC
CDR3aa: CASTWGGYEQYF

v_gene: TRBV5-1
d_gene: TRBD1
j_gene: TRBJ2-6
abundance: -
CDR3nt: TGCGCCAGCAGCTTCTCTGGACAGGGGGAATCTGGGGCCAACGTCCTGACTTTC
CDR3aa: CASSFSGQGESGANVLTF

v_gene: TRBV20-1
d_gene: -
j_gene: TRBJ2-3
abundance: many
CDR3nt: TGCAGTGCTAGCCGGACGTATACGCAGTATTTT
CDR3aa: CSASRTYTQYF

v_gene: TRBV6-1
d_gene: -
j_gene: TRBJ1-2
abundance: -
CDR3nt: TGTGCCAGCACAGGGGCCCTGGTCTATGGCTACACCTTC
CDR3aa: CASTGALVYGYTF

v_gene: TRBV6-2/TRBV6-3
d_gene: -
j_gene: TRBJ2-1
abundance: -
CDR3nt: TGTGCCAGCAGTAGCTATAAAGGGAGCTCCTACAATGAGCAGTTCTTC
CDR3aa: CASSSYKGSSYNEQFF

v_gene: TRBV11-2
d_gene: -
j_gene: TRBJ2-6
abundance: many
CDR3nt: TGTGCCAGCAGCTTAGATAGGCGACAGATACTTGGGGCCAACGTCCTGACTTTC
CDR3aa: CASSLDRRQILGANVLTF

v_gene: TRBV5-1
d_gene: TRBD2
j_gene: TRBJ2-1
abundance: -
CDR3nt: TGCGCCAGCAGCGTGACTAGCGGGAGGACCTATGAGCAGTTCTTC
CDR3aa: CASSVTSGRTYEQFF

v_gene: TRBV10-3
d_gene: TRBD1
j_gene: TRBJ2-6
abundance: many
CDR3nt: TGTGCCATCAGACCGGGGACAGGGACCCTTCCCACTGGGGCCAACGTCCTGACTTTC
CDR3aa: CAIRPGTGTLPTGANVLTF

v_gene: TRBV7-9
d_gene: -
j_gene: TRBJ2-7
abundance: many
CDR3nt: TGTGCCAGCAGCTTCCAAGGCCCAGCGGACGAGCAGTACTTC
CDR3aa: CASSFQGPADEQYF

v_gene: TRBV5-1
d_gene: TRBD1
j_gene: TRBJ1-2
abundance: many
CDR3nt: TGCGCCAGCAGCCCTGGACAGGGAATGAGCTATGGCTACACCTTC
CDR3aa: CASSPGQGMSYGYTF

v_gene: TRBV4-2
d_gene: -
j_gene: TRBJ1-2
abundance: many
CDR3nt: TGTGCCAGCAGCCAAGATGGCAGCCCAGCCATCTATGGCTACACCTTC
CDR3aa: CASSQDGSPAIYGYTF

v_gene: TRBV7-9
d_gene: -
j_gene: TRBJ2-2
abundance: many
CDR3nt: TGTGCCAGCAGCTTTGACACCGGGGAGCTGTTTTTT
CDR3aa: CASSFDTGELFF

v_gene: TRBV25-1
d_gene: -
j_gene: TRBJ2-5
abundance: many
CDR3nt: TGTGCCAGCAGTGAATTCGCGGGCAAGCCACAAGAGACCCAGTACTTC
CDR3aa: CASSEFAGKPQETQYF